This TCR beta chain was observed in a study of T cells in Graves' hyperthyroidism and ophthalmopathy. Findings of the study overall: The model made its ophthalmopathy prediction, and onset followed a median approximately 7 months later.

RNA transcripts gave rise to amplified TCR beta CDR3 regions. HTBI primers were used for first-round RT-PCR of the TCR CDR3. MiXCR was run by TCRdb on the multiplex PCR reads, yielding one entry per CDR3 protein. The sample includes 660,000 or so distinct CDR3 sequences, about 45% of them seen just once. This clonotype was counted only a few times. No antigen is known for it. This could be a read error, since a much larger clone is one nucleotide away. This CDR3 is 14 amino acids long. CDR1 and CDR2 from the germline V gene are SEHNR and FQNEAQ (reference sequence). This receptor was identified in an adult man with Graves' disease, either hyperthyroidism or ophthalmopathy (not recorded which). Sample: peripheral blood or thyroid tissue (not recorded which). J is TRBJ1-2 and V is TRBV7-9; D remains unclear. The CDR3 loop reads CTSSFEGFGYGYTF. The CDR3 coding sequence is TGTACCAGCAGCTTTGAGGGCTTTGGCTATGGCTACACCTTC. The full variable domain, in which reference TRBV7-9 and TRBJ1-2 provide the parts outside the CDR3, is DTGVSQNPRHKITKRGQNVTFRCDPISEHNRLYWYRQTLGQGPEFLTYFQNEAQLEKSRLLSDRFSAERPKGSFSTLEIQRTEQGDSAMYLCTSSFEGFGYGYTFGSGTRLTVV.